This T cell receptor beta chain comes out of a study of blood T cell repertoires in COVID-19. Looking at the study overall: Nucleic acid was either cDNA or gDNA, and it came from T cells, B-cell-depleted T cells, or PBMCs.

Adults between about 18 and 95 years of age took part from 20 to 25 US areas. V trimming: 2 bases; J trimming: 6 bases; junction bases outside the gene matches: 4. Germline lookup yields CDR1 SGDLS and CDR2 YYNGEE. The CDR3 runs 14 residues. This table comes from immunoSEQ multiplex PCR, and its TCRdb copy is limited to in-frame clones, with some not included. The sample lists about 130,000 clones, approximately 80% occurring once. Sequenced input: PBMCs or T cells enriched from blood (not recorded which). The sequence derives from a man in his fifties or sixties who had recovered from COVID-19. This sequence joins TRBV9 and TRBJ2-1; 8 nucleotides line up with TRBD1. DNA for the CDR3: TGTGCCAGCAGCGTTAAGGACAGGGCCAATGAGCAGTTCTTC. As protein: CASSVKDRANEQFF.